Listed below are T cell receptor beta chains from one sample, sequenced in a study of shared clonotypes between healthy human individuals. Repertoires were generated with immunoSEQ multiplex PCR, while TCRdb's copy carries only in-frame clones and drops some. The table has around 2.1 million clones, under 95% seen once. The sample comprised naive CD8+ T cells from PBMCs. The receptors derive from a man between 18 and 29 years old in good health. Some clones in this sample may be carry-over from other donors' samples. Each CDR3 is given with its conserved first and last residue. Fields, in order: clone size, V gene, D gene, CDR3 length, J gene, CDR3 DNA, CDR3 protein. The D gene is left open where the match is weak. Clone sizes are given selectively: once, few, many, or a class where the clone is expanded.

clone size: .
V gene: TRBV27
D gene: .
CDR3 length: 14
J gene: TRBJ2-1
CDR3 DNA: TGTGCCAGCAGTTTATCCGGGGCCTACAATGAGCAGTTCTTC
CDR3 protein: CASSLSGAYNEQFF

clone size: .
V gene: TRBV5-1
D gene: .
CDR3 length: 13
J gene: TRBJ2-7
CDR3 DNA: TGCGCCAGCAGCTTACCCAGCTCCTACGAGCAGTACTTC
CDR3 protein: CASSLPSSYEQYF

clone size: .
V gene: TRBV5-6
D gene: TRBD1
CDR3 length: 14
J gene: TRBJ2-7
CDR3 DNA: TGTGCCAGCAGCTCAACCGGGACAGGTCGCGAGCAGTACTTC
CDR3 protein: CASSSTGTGREQYF

clone size: .
V gene: TRBV27
D gene: .
CDR3 length: 14
J gene: TRBJ1-6
CDR3 DNA: TGTGCCAGCAGTGGAGTACTACATAATTCACCCCTCCACTTT
CDR3 protein: CASSGVLHNSPLHF

clone size: .
V gene: TRBV5-1
D gene: .
CDR3 length: 12
J gene: TRBJ2-1
CDR3 DNA: TGCGCCAGCAGCGATGAACGGGCTGAGCAGTTCTTC
CDR3 protein: CASSDERAEQFF

clone size: .
V gene: TRBV5-6
D gene: .
CDR3 length: 15
J gene: TRBJ2-7
CDR3 DNA: TGTGCCAGCAGCTTTTGGGGAAGTGGGACCTACGAGCAGTACTTC
CDR3 protein: CASSFWGSGTYEQYF

clone size: .
V gene: TRBV19
D gene: .
CDR3 length: 12
J gene: TRBJ2-7
CDR3 DNA: TGTGCCAGTAGTATCGGGGGATCCGAGCAGTACTTC
CDR3 protein: CASSIGGSEQYF

clone size: .
V gene: TRBV11-2
D gene: .
CDR3 length: 16
J gene: TRBJ2-7
CDR3 DNA: TGTGCCAGCAGCCCCTCCTCACGAGGCACCGCTTTCGAGCAGTACTTC
CDR3 protein: CASSPSSRGTAFEQYF

clone size: .
V gene: TRBV7-3
D gene: TRBD1
CDR3 length: 15
J gene: TRBJ2-3
CDR3 DNA: TGTGCCAGCAGCTTAACGTATGGGACAGGGAATACGCAGTATTTT
CDR3 protein: CASSLTYGTGNTQYF

clone size: .
V gene: TRBV5-1
D gene: .
CDR3 length: 14
J gene: TRBJ2-7
CDR3 DNA: TGCGCCAGCAGCTTGAGAGGGAACACCTACGAGCAGTACTTC
CDR3 protein: CASSLRGNTYEQYF

clone size: .
V gene: TRBV30
D gene: .
CDR3 length: 9
J gene: TRBJ2-7
CDR3 DNA: TGTGCCCCGCCCTACGAGCAGTACTTC
CDR3 protein: CAPPYEQYF

clone size: .
V gene: TRBV28
D gene: .
CDR3 length: 17
J gene: TRBJ2-7
CDR3 DNA: TGTGCCAGCAGCCAACCAGCGGACGGAACTTCCTCCTACGAGCAGTACTTC
CDR3 protein: CASSQPADGTSSYEQYF

clone size: .
V gene: TRBV4-1
D gene: .
CDR3 length: 15
J gene: TRBJ2-7
CDR3 DNA: TGCGCCAGCAGCCAAGCAATTGGGACTCCCTACGAGCAGTACTTC
CDR3 protein: CASSQAIGTPYEQYF

clone size: few
V gene: TRBV28
D gene: .
CDR3 length: 14
J gene: TRBJ1-3
CDR3 DNA: TGTGCCAGCAGTTTCGGGTCCTCTGGAAACACCATATATTTT
CDR3 protein: CASSFGSSGNTIYF

clone size: .
V gene: TRBV27
D gene: .
CDR3 length: 15
J gene: TRBJ2-1
CDR3 DNA: TGTGCCAGCAGTTTAGCCGGAGGGGCCTACAATGAGCAGTTCTTC
CDR3 protein: CASSLAGGAYNEQFF

clone size: .
V gene: TRBV5-5
D gene: TRBD1
CDR3 length: 15
J gene: TRBJ2-7
CDR3 DNA: TGTGCCAGCAGCCTGGAGGGACAGGGGGCCTACGAGCAGTACTTC
CDR3 protein: CASSLEGQGAYEQYF

clone size: once
V gene: TRBV19
D gene: TRBD2
CDR3 length: 14
J gene: TRBJ2-7
CDR3 DNA: TGTGCCAGTAACCCCGGGACTACCAGGCACGAGCAGTACTTC
CDR3 protein: CASNPGTTRHEQYF

clone size: .
V gene: TRBV19
D gene: .
CDR3 length: 14
J gene: TRBJ1-5
CDR3 DNA: TGTGCCAGTAGTAGAGGGGAGGGGAGACAGCCCCAGCATTTT
CDR3 protein: CASSRGEGRQPQHF

clone size: .
V gene: TRBV7-9
D gene: .
CDR3 length: 13
J gene: TRBJ2-7
CDR3 DNA: TGTGCCAGCACCATCGGACCCGGGAACGAGCAGTACTTC
CDR3 protein: CASTIGPGNEQYF

clone size: .
V gene: TRBV27
D gene: .
CDR3 length: 14
J gene: TRBJ1-5
CDR3 DNA: TGTGCCAGCAGTTTACTCCCGATTGGTCAGCCCCAGCATTTT
CDR3 protein: CASSLLPIGQPQHF

clone size: .
V gene: TRBV6-5
D gene: .
CDR3 length: 14
J gene: TRBJ1-2
CDR3 DNA: TGTGCCAGCACCACAGTGGAAGACCCCTATGGCTACACCTTC
CDR3 protein: CASTTVEDPYGYTF

clone size: .
V gene: TRBV27
D gene: .
CDR3 length: 14
J gene: TRBJ2-5
CDR3 DNA: TGTGCCAGCAGTTTTTTGCGGGACCAAGAGACCCAGTACTTC
CDR3 protein: CASSFLRDQETQYF

clone size: .
V gene: TRBV7-9
D gene: .
CDR3 length: 16
J gene: TRBJ2-3
CDR3 DNA: TGTGCCAGCAGCTCATCGGCTAGTGAATTCACAGATACGCAGTATTTT
CDR3 protein: CASSSSASEFTDTQYF

clone size: .
V gene: TRBV6-1
D gene: .
CDR3 length: 15
J gene: TRBJ1-3
CDR3 DNA: TGTGCCAGCAGTGAAACCCCCCACTCTGGAAACACCATATATTTT
CDR3 protein: CASSETPHSGNTIYF

clone size: few
V gene: TRBV4-1
D gene: .
CDR3 length: 14
J gene: TRBJ1-5
CDR3 DNA: TGCGCCAGCAGCCGGGTTGCCGTTAATCAGCCCCAGCATTTT
CDR3 protein: CASSRVAVNQPQHF

clone size: .
V gene: TRBV28
D gene: .
CDR3 length: 16
J gene: TRBJ2-7
CDR3 DNA: TGTGCCAGCAGTCCCTCCCCGGGGGACTTATTGGACGAGCAGTACTTC
CDR3 protein: CASSPSPGDLLDEQYF

clone size: .
V gene: TRBV6-4
D gene: .
CDR3 length: 13
J gene: TRBJ1-1
CDR3 DNA: TGTGCCAGCAGTGACCACGGGGGCACTGAAGCTTTCTTT
CDR3 protein: CASSDHGGTEAFF

clone size: .
V gene: TRBV7-9
D gene: .
CDR3 length: 15
J gene: TRBJ1-2
CDR3 DNA: TGTGCCAGCACCGAAGATAGCGGCTACAACTATGGCTACACCTTC
CDR3 protein: CASTEDSGYNYGYTF

clone size: once
V gene: TRBV7-9
D gene: TRBD1
CDR3 length: 16
J gene: TRBJ1-1
CDR3 DNA: TGTGCCAGCAGCTTAGGGACAGGGGGCAGGAACACTGAAGCTTTCTTT
CDR3 protein: CASSLGTGGRNTEAFF

clone size: .
V gene: TRBV5-4
D gene: .
CDR3 length: 13
J gene: TRBJ1-2
CDR3 DNA: TGTGCCAGCAGTCAGGGGCACCCCTATGGCTACACCTTC
CDR3 protein: CASSQGHPYGYTF

clone size: .
V gene: TRBV5-6
D gene: .
CDR3 length: 12
J gene: TRBJ1-2
CDR3 DNA: TGTGCCAGCAGCTTGGGACCTTCGGGCTACACCTTC
CDR3 protein: CASSLGPSGYTF

clone size: .
V gene: TRBV6-5
D gene: TRBD2
CDR3 length: 15
J gene: TRBJ2-1
CDR3 DNA: TGTGCCAGCAGCTATAGCGGGAGCTCCTACAATGAGCAGTTCTTC
CDR3 protein: CASSYSGSSYNEQFF

clone size: .
V gene: TRBV11-2
D gene: .
CDR3 length: 14
J gene: TRBJ2-7
CDR3 DNA: TGTGCCAGCAGCTTAGGACGGAGAGCCTACGAGCAGTACTTC
CDR3 protein: CASSLGRRAYEQYF

clone size: .
V gene: TRBV7-9
D gene: .
CDR3 length: 17
J gene: TRBJ2-3
CDR3 DNA: TGTGCCAGCAGCTTAACAGGGAGCCAACTTAGCACAGATACGCAGTATTTT
CDR3 protein: CASSLTGSQLSTDTQYF

clone size: .
V gene: TRBV7-2
D gene: TRBD2
CDR3 length: 14
J gene: TRBJ2-3
CDR3 DNA: TGTGCCAGCAGTTACCCTCGCGGGAGCGATACGCAGTATTTT
CDR3 protein: CASSYPRGSDTQYF

clone size: .
V gene: TRBV27
D gene: TRBD2
CDR3 length: 15
J gene: TRBJ2-7
CDR3 DNA: TGTGCCAGCAGTCAGTCGGGAGGTAGGATGTCCGAGCAGTACTTC
CDR3 protein: CASSQSGGRMSEQYF

clone size: .
V gene: TRBV7-9
D gene: .
CDR3 length: 13
J gene: TRBJ2-1
CDR3 DNA: TGTGCCAGCAGCTTAGCGGGCGCCAATGAGCAGTTCTTC
CDR3 protein: CASSLAGANEQFF

clone size: .
V gene: TRBV5-1
D gene: .
CDR3 length: 17
J gene: TRBJ2-5
CDR3 DNA: TGCGCCAGCAGCCGATACACCGGGACGGGGGAGTGGGGGACCCAGTACTTC
CDR3 protein: CASSRYTGTGEWGTQYF

clone size: .
V gene: TRBV13
D gene: .
CDR3 length: 14
J gene: TRBJ2-7
CDR3 DNA: TGTGCCAGCAGCCCTAAGCTGAGCTCCTACGAGCAGTACTTC
CDR3 protein: CASSPKLSSYEQYF

clone size: .
V gene: TRBV28
D gene: TRBD1
CDR3 length: 15
J gene: TRBJ2-7
CDR3 DNA: TGTGCCAGCAGGCTGGGACAGGGGTTCACCTACGAGCAGTACTTC
CDR3 protein: CASRLGQGFTYEQYF

clone size: .
V gene: TRBV27
D gene: .
CDR3 length: 17
J gene: TRBJ2-7
CDR3 DNA: TGTGCCAGCAGTCCCGGCGCCCGGGCTCCCGAGGACTACGAGCAGTACTTC
CDR3 protein: CASSPGARAPEDYEQYF

clone size: .
V gene: TRBV18
D gene: TRBD2
CDR3 length: 19
J gene: TRBJ2-3
CDR3 DNA: TGTGCCAGCTCACCACCTGGACTAGCGGATCTTTCTAGCACAGATACGCAGTATTTT
CDR3 protein: CASSPPGLADLSSTDTQYF

clone size: .
V gene: TRBV9
D gene: .
CDR3 length: 15
J gene: TRBJ1-2
CDR3 DNA: TGTGCCAGCAGCCCACTACAGGGACCTGCATCCGGCTACACCTTC
CDR3 protein: CASSPLQGPASGYTF

clone size: few
V gene: TRBV30
D gene: .
CDR3 length: 16
J gene: TRBJ1-1
CDR3 DNA: TGTGCCTGGAGTGTAACCAGGGTCTCTATGGGGACTGAAGCTTTCTTT
CDR3 protein: CAWSVTRVSMGTEAFF

clone size: .
V gene: TRBV27
D gene: .
CDR3 length: 13
J gene: TRBJ2-5
CDR3 DNA: TGTGCCAGCAGTTTAAAGTTAGTCGGGACCCAGTACTTC
CDR3 protein: CASSLKLVGTQYF

clone size: .
V gene: TRBV7-9
D gene: TRBD1
CDR3 length: 16
J gene: TRBJ1-2
CDR3 DNA: TGTGCCAGCAGCTCCCCCAGGGACAGGGCATACTATGGCTACACCTTC
CDR3 protein: CASSSPRDRAYYGYTF

clone size: .
V gene: TRBV27
D gene: TRBD1
CDR3 length: 13
J gene: TRBJ2-7
CDR3 DNA: TGTGCCAGCAGTTTTGATAGGGGGCCCGAGCAGTACTTC
CDR3 protein: CASSFDRGPEQYF

clone size: .
V gene: TRBV28
D gene: .
CDR3 length: 13
J gene: TRBJ2-7
CDR3 DNA: TGTGCCAGCATCGGAGGGGGGGGCTACGAGCAGTACTTC
CDR3 protein: CASIGGGGYEQYF

clone size: .
V gene: TRBV19
D gene: .
CDR3 length: 14
J gene: TRBJ2-7
CDR3 DNA: TGTGCCAGTAGTATTACCAGGGCTGGCTACGAGCAGTACTTC
CDR3 protein: CASSITRAGYEQYF

clone size: once
V gene: TRBV10-3
D gene: .
CDR3 length: 16
J gene: TRBJ1-1
CDR3 DNA: TGTGCCATCAGTGAGGCGACGGGGGGGAGGAGCACTGAAGCTTTCTTT
CDR3 protein: CAISEATGGRSTEAFF